Each of the 11 T cell receptor beta chains below was sequenced from the same sample in a study of T cells in Graves' hyperthyroidism and ophthalmopathy. RNA transcripts yielded amplified TCR beta CDR3 regions. With the HTBI primer set, the TCR CDR3 went through a first round of RT-PCR. TCRdb re-called the multiplex PCR reads with MiXCR, one entry per CDR3 protein. Among about 350,000 distinct CDR3 sequences listed, approximately 14% were seen once. The material sequenced was blood. The receptors here all came from a woman between 25 and 40 years old with Graves' hyperthyroidism.

This clonotype was counted at least ten times. The V call is TRBV28, the J call TRBJ1-1; D uncertain. There are 15 residues in the CDR3. Germline values: CDR1 MDHEN, CDR2 SYDVKM. Between the trimmed V and J ends, which lost 1 base and 2 bases, there was a span of 11 bases. CDR3: CASSLLEGGNTEAFF. In nucleotides, the CDR3 is TGTGCCAGCAGTTTATTAGAGGGAGGAAACACTGAAGCTTTCTTT.

This rearrangement joins TRBV7-2 to TRBJ2-3; 7 bases match TRBD1. The CDR3 totals 14 residues. Trimming at V came to 5 bases and at J to 2 bases, leaving 4 bases not matched to a gene. The V gene's germline CDR1 is SGHTA and CDR2 FQGNSA. CDR3 amino acids: CASSTGQFTDTQYF. CDR3 sequence (DNA): TGTGCCAGCAGCACGGGACAGTTCACAGATACGCAGTATTTT.

This chain links TRBV2 with TRBJ2-7; D not resolved. Trimming stripped 5 bases from V and 5 bases from J, with 13 bases between. Germline lookup yields CDR1 SNHLY and CDR2 FYNNEI. The length of the CDR3 is 13 residues. The DNA of the CDR3 is TGTGCCAGCAGTAACTTACGACAAAACGAGCAGTACTTC. Its protein product is CASSNLRQNEQYF.

This clonotype was detected many times. The genes are TRBV28 and TRBJ1-5, with D perhaps TRBD1 (5 bases). Trimming removed 1 base from V and 1 base from J, with 11 bases in between. The CDR3 length is 16 residues. Germline CDR1 is MDHEN and CDR2 is SYDVKM. The CDR3 region has the DNA TGTGCCAGCAGTTTATCTAGGGGCTTAAGCAATCAGCCCCAGCATTTT. As protein: CASSLSRGLSNQPQHF.

This clonotype was seen a handful of times. The rearrangement links TRBV6-2 or TRBV6-3 to TRBJ1-2; D not resolved. V was pared by 2 bases and J by 6 bases, with 13 bases between. The CDR3 runs to 14 residues. Per the germline V gene, CDR1 is MNHEY and CDR2 is SVGEGT. The CDR3 DNA reads TGTGCCAGCAGTTACCGGTTGGGTGGAGATGGCTACACCTTC. Encoded protein: CASSYRLGGDGYTF.

This clonotype was observed many times. The chain joins TRBV28 to TRBJ2-5, with TRBD2 matching 9 bases. Germline V gene lookup returns CDR1 MDHEN and CDR2 SYDVKM. With 3 bases clipped from V and 5 bases from J, the junction kept 7 bases outside the gene matches. This CDR3 is built from 15 residues. CDR3 region: CASSFLAGESETQYF. Here the CDR3 DNA reads TGTGCCAGCAGTTTTTTAGCGGGAGAAAGCGAGACCCAGTACTTC. Full variable domain (rest looked up from reference TRBV28 and TRBJ2-5): DVKVTQSSRYLVKRTGEKVFLECVQDMDHENMFWYRQDPGLGLRLIYFSYDVKMKEKGDIPEGYSVSREKKERFSLILESASTNQTSMYLCASSFLAGESETQYFGPGTRLLVL.

V is TRBV6-7 and J is TRBJ2-2; perhaps D is TRBD1 or TRBD2 (5 bases each). TRBV6-7 is classed as an ORF, of uncertain function. This CDR3 is 13 amino acids long. V was clipped by 4 bases and J by 6 bases, with 9 bases between them. Here the CDR3 reads CASSLRDAGELFF. CDR3 bases: TGTGCCAGCAGTTTGAGGGACGCCGGGGAGCTGTTTTTT.

The J gene is TRBJ2-5, the V gene TRBV5-6, with 16 bases that match TRBD2. In germline, CDR1 is SGHDT, CDR2 YYEEEE. This CDR3 has 18 residues. Unmatched junction bases numbered 7, after V lost 0 bases and J lost 5 bases. In DNA, the CDR3 is TGTGCCAGCAGCTTGGAGGGGGGACTAGCGGGAGGGCGCGAGACCCAGTACTTC. The encoded protein is CASSLEGGLAGGRETQYF.

In this sample, this clonotype turned up many times. J is TRBJ2-1 and V is TRBV11-3; tentative D call: TRBD2 (5 bases). Germline CDR1 reads SGHNT; CDR2 reads YENEEA. Trimming took off 5 bases at V and 8 bases at J, with 13 bases between the two ends. The CDR3 has 13 amino acids. CDR3 amino acids: CASSPRGADEQFF. In nucleotides, the CDR3 is TGTGCCAGCAGCCCCCGGGGAGCGGATGAGCAGTTCTTC.

The genes are TRBV19 and TRBJ1-1; D possibly corresponds to TRBD1 (6 bases). Germline V CDR1 and CDR2: LNHDA, SQIVND (reference sequence). This CDR3 spans 12 amino acids. Trimming took off 10 bases at V and 1 base at J, with 10 bases between the two ends. The CDR3: CATEGGNTEAFF. The CDR3 bases are TGTGCCACCGAGGGGGGGAACACTGAAGCTTTCTTT.

This clonotype turned up a few times. The CDR3: CASSRLGGPGNQPQHF. DNA for the CDR3: TGTGCCAGCAGCCGATTAGGGGGGCCAGGCAATCAGCCCCAGCATTTT. J is TRBJ1-5 and V is TRBV6-1, with D possibly TRBD1 on 6 matching bases. With 6 bases removed from V and 2 bases from J, the gap between germline ends came to 17 bases. The CDR3 is made up of 16 amino acids. Germline lookup yields CDR1 MNHNS and CDR2 SASEGT.